This TCR beta chain was captured by sequencing in a study of blood T cell repertoires in COVID-19. The overall study: Acute-phase and convalescent COVID-19 samples originated in the United States, Italy and Spain. Sources were T cells, B-cell-depleted T cells, or PBMCs; the material itself was cDNA or gDNA.

Assignments of participants to cohorts depended upon their own reported clinical history. Original processing notes: Amplification of reference gene primers was used by the study to estimate nucleated cell counts. The method was immunoSEQ multiplex PCR; TCRdb's version includes in-frame clones alone and lacks a portion of them. From that table come the V and J calls and clone size; the DNA was used to work out D and trimming. The repertoire holds 110,000 to 150,000 clones, with approximately 80% as singletons. This clonotype originated in a woman aged 40 to 50 who had recovered from COVID-19. The specimen was PBMCs or T cells enriched from blood (not recorded which).

CDR3 coding DNA: TGTGCCAGTTCGGCGGGACTAGACATGACAGATACGCAGTATTTT. It specifies CASSAGLDMTDTQYF. The rearrangement joins TRBV9 to TRBJ2-3, with TRBD2 matching 8 bases. After removal of 8 bases from V and 3 bases from J, the junction contained 11 bases not matched to a gene. CDR3 length: 15 amino acids. CDR1 SGDLS and CDR2 YYNGEE come from the germline V gene.